The T cell receptor beta chain described here comes from a study of cytomegalovirus exposure and HLA in healthy donors. Study summary: An earlier analysis found 110 million or so unique TCR beta sequences from 150 million to 200 million T cells.

Study-level points and caveats: Cytomegalovirus-associated status was assigned to more than 150 TCR beta chains.

Only a few counts were recorded for this clone. What it binds is unknown. Researchers ran the PCR with 60 Vbeta and 13 Jbeta primers. Sequencing used immunoSEQ multiplex PCR; TCRdb keeps in-frame clones, though not all of them. The sample holds roughly 97,000 clones; around 9.1% are singletons and the top ten take under 6%. V was cut by 3 bases and J by 2 bases, with 11 bases left in between. The CDR3 has 15 amino acids. Germline V CDR1 and CDR2: MNHNY, SVGAGI (reference sequence). The source material was PBMCs. The TCR sequence derives from a man in his forties or fifties in good health and CMV-seropositive. The chain carries TRBV6-6 and TRBJ1-3, with no clear D. CDR3 residues: CASSYFWEPGNTIYF. In nucleotides, the CDR3 is TGTGCCAGCAGTTATTTTTGGGAGCCTGGAAACACCATATATTTT.